These T cell receptor beta chains were read from a single sample in a study of T-cell memory formation after mild COVID-19. TCRdb re-called the 5' RACE reads with MiXCR, one entry per CDR3 protein. This table has under 200,000 distinct CDR3 sequences, about a third appearing once. The specimen sequenced was PBMCs or a T cell subset sorted from them (not recorded which). All receptors come from an adult woman who had mild COVID-19 (a few samples of this study predate the infection). Cell type and time point are not known. Each CDR3 is given with its conserved first and last residue. A D gene is named only where the DNA matches it firmly. Only some rows state a clone size, as once, few, many or a class for expanded clones.

CDR3aa,CDR3nt,v_gene,abundance,j_gene,d_gene
CASSPLNRGRGRIYEQYF,TGTGCCAGCAGCCCACTTAATAGGGGCAGGGGGCGTATCTACGAGCAGTACTTC,TRBV11-2,-,TRBJ2-7,TRBD1
CSALQGGNTEAFF,TGCAGTGCTTTACAGGGGGGGAACACTGAAGCTTTCTTT,TRBV20-1,-,TRBJ1-1,TRBD1
CASSFRAPASSGANVLTF,TGTGCCAGCAGTTTTCGTGCGCCGGCTAGCTCTGGGGCCAACGTCCTGACTTTC,TRBV27,-,TRBJ2-6,-
CAIRETQYF,TGTGCCATACGAGAGACCCAGTACTTC,TRBV2,-,TRBJ2-5,-
CASSQGFTGEYF,TGTGCCAGCAGCCAAGGTTTCACAGGGGAGTACTTC,TRBV3-1,few,TRBJ2-7,TRBD1
CASSLFPGTAYEQYF,TGCGCCAGCAGCTTGTTCCCAGGGACAGCCTACGAGCAGTACTTC,TRBV5-1,few,TRBJ2-7,TRBD1
CASSVLPGQGYYGYTF,TGTGCCAGCAGCGTTCTCCCGGGACAGGGGTACTATGGCTACACCTTC,TRBV27,-,TRBJ1-2,TRBD1
CASSRLAGTGSYEQYF,TGTGCCAGCAGCCGTCTGGCCGGGACAGGCTCCTACGAGCAGTACTTC,TRBV3-1,-,TRBJ2-7,TRBD1
CASSAATQGPEAFF,TGTGCCAGTAGTGCTGCTACCCAGGGCCCTGAAGCTTTCTTT,TRBV19,once,TRBJ1-1,-
CATSRGERAFF,TGTGCCACCAGCAGAGGGGAGCGAGCTTTCTTT,TRBV15,-,TRBJ1-1,-
CASSPKESRSPYNEQFF,TGTGCCAGCAGCCCCAAAGAGTCACGTTCACCCTACAATGAGCAGTTCTTC,TRBV7-9,-,TRBJ2-1,-
CASSPTTGKKETQYF,TGTGCCAGCAGCCCAACGACAGGGAAGAAAGAGACCCAGTACTTC,TRBV7-8,few,TRBJ2-5,TRBD1
CASSFAGGFNEQFF,TGTGCCAGCAGCTTCGCGGGGGGTTTCAATGAGCAGTTCTTC,TRBV11-2,many,TRBJ2-1,TRBD2
CASSQVNSHYNEQFF,TGTGCCAGCAGCCAAGTTAATAGTCATTACAATGAGCAGTTCTTC,TRBV3-1,-,TRBJ2-1,-
CASSPKTGAASQETQYF,TGTGCCAGCTCACCAAAGACGGGGGCCGCCTCCCAAGAGACCCAGTACTTC,TRBV18,few,TRBJ2-5,-
CASSERPDLEAFF,TGTGCCAGCAGTGAACGACCAGATTTGGAAGCTTTCTTT,TRBV6-1,few,TRBJ1-1,-
CSARNPPTLHF,TGCAGTGCCAGAAACCCACCGACCCTCCACTTT,TRBV20-1,-,TRBJ1-6,-
CASSPTLENPNEKLFF,TGTGCCAGCTCACCGACCCTAGAGAACCCAAATGAAAAACTGTTTTTT,TRBV18,-,TRBJ1-4,-
CATSRDPNTEAFF,TGTGCCACCAGCAGAGACCCGAACACTGAAGCTTTCTTT,TRBV15,-,TRBJ1-1,-
CSAPKGTGSTDTQYF,TGCAGTGCCCCTAAGGGGACCGGAAGCACAGATACGCAGTATTTT,TRBV20-1,-,TRBJ2-3,-
CASGLRSTDTQYF,TGTGCCAGTGGGCTCCGCAGCACAGATACGCAGTATTTT,TRBV7-9,-,TRBJ2-3,-
CAWSVLRNTGELFF,TGTGCCTGGAGTGTACTGCGGAACACCGGGGAGCTGTTTTTT,TRBV30,-,TRBJ2-2,-
CASSAYRGLGHGYTF,TGTGCCAGCAGCGCCTACAGGGGGTTAGGGCATGGCTACACCTTC,TRBV7-2,-,TRBJ1-2,TRBD1
CASSERTGPYEQYF,TGTGCCAGCAGTGAAAGGACAGGGCCCTACGAGCAGTACTTC,TRBV2,-,TRBJ2-7,TRBD1
CAISESGADNEQFF,TGTGCCATCAGTGAGTCGGGAGCGGACAATGAGCAGTTCTTC,TRBV10-3,few,TRBJ2-1,-
CASSETNNYGYTF,TGTGCCAGCAGTGAGACGAATAACTATGGCTACACCTTC,TRBV6-5,many,TRBJ1-2,-
CASSLVGRYQETQYF,TGTGCCAGCAGCTTAGTGGGCCGGTACCAAGAGACCCAGTACTTC,TRBV7-2,-,TRBJ2-5,-
CASSLKASPGEAFF,TGTGCCAGCAGCTTAAAAGCCAGTCCGGGGGAAGCTTTCTTT,TRBV7-3,-,TRBJ1-1,-
CASRVPGLAAGDTQYF,TGTGCCAGCAGGGTTCCGGGACTAGCGGCTGGAGATACGCAGTATTTT,TRBV7-2,many,TRBJ2-3,TRBD2
CASSYGTGDEQFF,TGTGCCAGCAGCTACGGGACAGGGGATGAGCAGTTCTTC,TRBV7-6,-,TRBJ2-1,TRBD1
CASSPPGAPTDTQYF,TGTGCCAGCTCACCACCGGGGGCCCCCACAGATACGCAGTATTTT,TRBV18,-,TRBJ2-3,-
CASSSGSVPYEQYF,TGTGCCAGCAGCAGCGGGAGTGTCCCCTACGAGCAGTACTTC,TRBV7-2,-,TRBJ2-7,TRBD2
CASSPSRGAVNTEAFF,TGTGCCAGCTCACCATCCCGGGGGGCCGTGAACACTGAAGCTTTCTTT,TRBV18,-,TRBJ1-1,-
CASSLTPETQYF,TGTGCCAGCAGTTTAACTCCAGAGACCCAGTACTTC,TRBV12-3/TRBV12-4,-,TRBJ2-5,-
CASSADLRNTEAFF,TGTGCCAGCAGCGCGGACCTACGGAACACTGAAGCTTTCTTT,TRBV7-2,-,TRBJ1-1,-